This T cell receptor (beta chain) is from a study of long-term antiretroviral therapy in people with HIV. The CDR3 is made up of 13 amino acids. V was pared by 2 bases and J by 1 base, with 5 bases between. The germline V gene encodes CDR1 SGHTA and CDR2 FQGNSA. Investigators performed immunoSEQ version v3.0 at survey level. Data came from immunoSEQ multiplex PCR; TCRdb stores just in-frame clones and leaves some out. The sample contains 20,000 to 30,000 clones, 81% of which appear only once. The sequence was collected from a man under 40 with HIV. V gene TRBV7-2 combines with J gene TRBJ1-1; D call uncertain. The input for sequencing was unsorted PBMCs, taken 4.4 years after starting antiretroviral therapy. CDR3 bases: TGTGCCAGCAGCTTACAGGAGAACACTGAAGCTTTCTTT. Amino acid sequence: CASSLQENTEAFF.